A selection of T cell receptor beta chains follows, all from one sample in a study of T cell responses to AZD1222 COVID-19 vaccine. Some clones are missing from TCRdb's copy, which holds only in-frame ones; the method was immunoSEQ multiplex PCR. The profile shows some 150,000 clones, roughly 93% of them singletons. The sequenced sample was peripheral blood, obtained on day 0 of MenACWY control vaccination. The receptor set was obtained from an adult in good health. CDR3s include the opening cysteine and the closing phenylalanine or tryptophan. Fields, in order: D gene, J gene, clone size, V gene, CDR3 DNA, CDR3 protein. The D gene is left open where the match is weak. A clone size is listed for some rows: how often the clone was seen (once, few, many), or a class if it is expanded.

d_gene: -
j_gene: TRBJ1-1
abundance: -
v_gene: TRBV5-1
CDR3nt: TGCGCCAGCAGCGATCAGGGGACCCAGAACACTGAAGCTTTCTTT
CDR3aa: CASSDQGTQNTEAFF

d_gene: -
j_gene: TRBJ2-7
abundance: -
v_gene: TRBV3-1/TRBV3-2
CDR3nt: TGTGCCAGCAGCCAGACGCCAGGTAGGAGGGGGCCTTCCTACGAGCAGTACTTC
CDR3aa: CASSQTPGRRGPSYEQYF

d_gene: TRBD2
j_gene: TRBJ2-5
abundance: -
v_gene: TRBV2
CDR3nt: TGTGCCAGCAGTATGGGACTAGCGGGGGGCAGGGAGACCCAGTACTTC
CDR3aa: CASSMGLAGGRETQYF

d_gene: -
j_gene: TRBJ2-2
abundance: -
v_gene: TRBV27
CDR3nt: TGTGCCAGCAGTCCGCTCGGGGGCCCCACCGGGGAGCTGTTTTTT
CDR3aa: CASSPLGGPTGELFF

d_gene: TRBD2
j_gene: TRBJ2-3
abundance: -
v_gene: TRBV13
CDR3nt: TGTGCCAGCAGCTTAGGACTAGCGGGGCTGGATACGCAGTATTTT
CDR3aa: CASSLGLAGLDTQYF

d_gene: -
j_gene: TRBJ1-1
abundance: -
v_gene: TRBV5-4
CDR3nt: TGTGCCAGCAGCTCGATAAAGAAGGGCACTGAAGCTTTCTTT
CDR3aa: CASSSIKKGTEAFF

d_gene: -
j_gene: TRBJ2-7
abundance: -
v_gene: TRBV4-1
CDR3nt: TGCGCCAGCAGCCAAGGCCCCTTGGGGACCGTCTCCTACGAGCAGTACTTC
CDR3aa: CASSQGPLGTVSYEQYF

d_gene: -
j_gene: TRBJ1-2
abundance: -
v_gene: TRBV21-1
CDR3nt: TGTGCCAGCAGCCCTACCGCAGGGGACAGAACTAACTATGGCTACACCTTC
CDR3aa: CASSPTAGDRTNYGYTF

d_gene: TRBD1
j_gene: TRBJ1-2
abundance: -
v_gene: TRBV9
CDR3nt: TGTGCCAGCAGCTCGGACAGGGGGGACAACTATGGCTACACCTTC
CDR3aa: CASSSDRGDNYGYTF

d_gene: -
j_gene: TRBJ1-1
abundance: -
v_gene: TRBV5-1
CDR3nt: TGCGCCAGCAGGCCTCGGAGGCACACTGAAGCTTTCTTT
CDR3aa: CASRPRRHTEAFF

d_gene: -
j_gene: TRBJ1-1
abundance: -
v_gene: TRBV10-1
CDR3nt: TGCGCCAGCAGTGATAAACAGAGGAACACTGAAGCTTTCTTT
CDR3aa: CASSDKQRNTEAFF

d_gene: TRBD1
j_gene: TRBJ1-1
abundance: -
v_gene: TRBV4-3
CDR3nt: TGCGCCAGCAGCCAAGTTGGGACAGGGTTCGGGCGGGGAAACACTGAAGCTTTCTTT
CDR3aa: CASSQVGTGFGRGNTEAFF

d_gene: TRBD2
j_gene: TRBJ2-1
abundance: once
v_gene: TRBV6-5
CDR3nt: TGTGCCAGCAGTTACTCGGGGCGGGGGGGTGAGCAGTTCTTC
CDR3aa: CASSYSGRGGEQFF

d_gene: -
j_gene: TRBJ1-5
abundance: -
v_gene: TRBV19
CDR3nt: TGTGCCAGTAGTGCGCTAGGGGGTAGCAATCAGCCCCAGCATTTT
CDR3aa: CASSALGGSNQPQHF

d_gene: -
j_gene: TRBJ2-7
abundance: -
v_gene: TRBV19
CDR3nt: TGTGCCAGCCGGGGGAGCCTCTACGAGCAGTACTTC
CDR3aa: CASRGSLYEQYF

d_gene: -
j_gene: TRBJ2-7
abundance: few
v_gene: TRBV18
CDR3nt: TGTGCCAGCTCACCCGGGGTTGAGGTCTACGAGCAGTACTTC
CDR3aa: CASSPGVEVYEQYF

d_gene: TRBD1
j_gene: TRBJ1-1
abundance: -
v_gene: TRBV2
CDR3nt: TGTGCCAGCAGTGAAGACAGGGGGAATTTTGAAGCTTTCTTT
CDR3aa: CASSEDRGNFEAFF

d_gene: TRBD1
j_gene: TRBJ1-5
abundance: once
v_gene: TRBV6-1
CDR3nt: TGTGCCAGCAGTGAGCTATATCCGGACAGGGACCAGCCCCAGCATTTT
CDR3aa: CASSELYPDRDQPQHF

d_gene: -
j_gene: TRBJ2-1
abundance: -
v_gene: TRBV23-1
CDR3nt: TGCGCCAGCAGTCACTGGCAGGGAGAACTCTACAATGAGCAGTTCTTC
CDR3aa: CASSHWQGELYNEQFF

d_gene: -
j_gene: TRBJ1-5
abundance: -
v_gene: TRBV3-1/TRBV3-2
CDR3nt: TGTGCCAGCAGCCAAGATTTTCCGGGGTCAGGAGGCAATCAGCCCCAGCATTTT
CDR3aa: CASSQDFPGSGGNQPQHF

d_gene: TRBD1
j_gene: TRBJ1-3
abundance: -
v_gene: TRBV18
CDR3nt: TGTGCCAGCTCACCTGACAGGGGCCTGCGAAACACCATATATTTT
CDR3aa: CASSPDRGLRNTIYF

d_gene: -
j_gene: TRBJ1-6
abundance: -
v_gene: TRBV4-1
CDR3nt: TGCGCCAGCAGCCAGTTACAGGGCTATTCACCCCTCCACTTT
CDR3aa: CASSQLQGYSPLHF

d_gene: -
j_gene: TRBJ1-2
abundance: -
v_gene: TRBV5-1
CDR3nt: TGCGCCAGTCGAGCCCTGGGGGCGTGGTATGGCTACACCTTC
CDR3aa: CASRALGAWYGYTF

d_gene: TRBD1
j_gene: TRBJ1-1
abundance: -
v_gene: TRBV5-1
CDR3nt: TGCGCCAGCAGCTTGACAGGGGAGGAGAACACTGAAGCTTTCTTT
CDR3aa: CASSLTGEENTEAFF

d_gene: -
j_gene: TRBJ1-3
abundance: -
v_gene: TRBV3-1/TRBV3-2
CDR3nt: TGTGCCAGCAGCCAAGCGTTCTTCTCTGGAAACACCATATATTTT
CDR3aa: CASSQAFFSGNTIYF

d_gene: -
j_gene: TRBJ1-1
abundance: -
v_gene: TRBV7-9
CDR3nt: TGTGCCAGCAGCTTCTCAGGGCCTTACACTGAAGCTTTCTTT
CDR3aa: CASSFSGPYTEAFF

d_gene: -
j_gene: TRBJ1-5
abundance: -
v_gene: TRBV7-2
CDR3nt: TGTGCCAGCACTCCATTGGGGCAAGATCAGCCCCAGCATTTT
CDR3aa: CASTPLGQDQPQHF

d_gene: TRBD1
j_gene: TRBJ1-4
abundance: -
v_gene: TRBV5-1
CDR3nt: TGCGCCAGCAGCTTGTTGGGACAGGCTGAAAAACTGTTTTTT
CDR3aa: CASSLLGQAEKLFF

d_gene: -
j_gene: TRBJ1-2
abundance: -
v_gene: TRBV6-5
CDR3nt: TGTGCCAGCAGTTACTCGAAAAGCAACTATGGCTACACCTTC
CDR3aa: CASSYSKSNYGYTF